The sequence of this T cell receptor delta chain was determined in a study of γδ T cells in repeated Plasmodium falciparum infection. Overall study: Donors were malaria-exposed Malian children or age- and gender-matched Australian children.

TCRdb re-called the multiplex PCR reads via CATT. The sample yields some 51,000 delta-chain clones, around 2% seen once. This clone appeared a few times. With only one base between it and a far larger clone, this is likely a read error. The same CDR3 arises from other DNA sequences in this sample as well. This receptor was obtained from a pool of human donors (malaria-infected and uninfected, not separated). Material: gamma-delta T cells from blood.

CDR3 DNA sequence: TGTGCTCTTGGGGAATTAAGCCCTGTATGGGGGATAGCTCTGTACACCGATAAACTCATCTTT. Translated, it gives CALGELSPVWGIALYTDKLIF. The chain links TRDV1 to TRDJ1, with 9 bases identical to TRDD3. TCRdb lists no J gene, so it was determined here by aligning the DNA to germline. Per germline, CDR1 TSWWSYY and CDR2 QGS. V lost 2 bases to trimming and J lost 0 bases; unmatched junction nucleotides: 19. The CDR3 has 21 residues.